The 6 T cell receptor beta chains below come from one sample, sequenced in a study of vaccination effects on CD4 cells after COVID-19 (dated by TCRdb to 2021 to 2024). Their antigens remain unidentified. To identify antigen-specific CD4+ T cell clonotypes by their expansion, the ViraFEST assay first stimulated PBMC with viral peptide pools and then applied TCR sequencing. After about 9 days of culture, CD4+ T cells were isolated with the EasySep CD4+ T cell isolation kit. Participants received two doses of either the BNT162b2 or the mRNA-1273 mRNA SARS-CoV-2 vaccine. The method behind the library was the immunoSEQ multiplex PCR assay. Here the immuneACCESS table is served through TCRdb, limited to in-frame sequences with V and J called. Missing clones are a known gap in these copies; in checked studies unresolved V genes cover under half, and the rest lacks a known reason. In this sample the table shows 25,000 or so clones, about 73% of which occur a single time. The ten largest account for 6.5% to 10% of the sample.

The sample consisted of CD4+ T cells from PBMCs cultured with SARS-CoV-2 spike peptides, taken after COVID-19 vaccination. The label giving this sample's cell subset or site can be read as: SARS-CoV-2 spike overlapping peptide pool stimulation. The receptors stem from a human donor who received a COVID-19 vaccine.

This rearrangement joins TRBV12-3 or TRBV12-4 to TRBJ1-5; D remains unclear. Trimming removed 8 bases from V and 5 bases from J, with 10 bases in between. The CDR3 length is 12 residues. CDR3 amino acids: CASANGDQPQHF. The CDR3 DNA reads TGTGCCAGCGCTAACGGAGATCAGCCCCAGCATTTT.

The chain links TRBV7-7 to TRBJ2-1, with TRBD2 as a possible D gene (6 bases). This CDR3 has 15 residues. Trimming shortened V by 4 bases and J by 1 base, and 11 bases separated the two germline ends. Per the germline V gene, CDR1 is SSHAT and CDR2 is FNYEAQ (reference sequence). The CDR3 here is CASSSGLDSYNEQFF. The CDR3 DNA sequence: TGTGCCAGCAGCTCGGGACTGGATTCCTACAATGAGCAGTTCTTC.

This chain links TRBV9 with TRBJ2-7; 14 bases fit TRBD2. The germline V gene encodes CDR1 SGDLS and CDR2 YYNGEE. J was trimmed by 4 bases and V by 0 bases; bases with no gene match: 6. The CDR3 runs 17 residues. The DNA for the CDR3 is TGTGCCAGCAGCGTAGGGGGGACTAGCGGGAGTCTGTACGAGCAGTACTTC. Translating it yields CASSVGGTSGSLYEQYF. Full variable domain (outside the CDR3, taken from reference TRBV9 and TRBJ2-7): DSGVTQTPKHLITATGQRVTLRCSPRSGDLSVYWYQQSLDQGLQFLIQYYNGEERAKGNILERFSAQQFPDLHSELNLSSLELGDSALYFCASSVGGTSGSLYEQYFGPGTRLTVT.

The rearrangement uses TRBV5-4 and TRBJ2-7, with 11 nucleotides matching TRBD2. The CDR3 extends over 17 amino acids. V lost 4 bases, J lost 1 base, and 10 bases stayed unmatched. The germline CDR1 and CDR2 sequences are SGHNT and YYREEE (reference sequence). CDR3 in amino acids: CASSPTSGRGGSYEQYF. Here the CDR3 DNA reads TGTGCCAGCAGCCCCACTAGCGGGAGAGGAGGGTCCTACGAGCAGTACTTC.

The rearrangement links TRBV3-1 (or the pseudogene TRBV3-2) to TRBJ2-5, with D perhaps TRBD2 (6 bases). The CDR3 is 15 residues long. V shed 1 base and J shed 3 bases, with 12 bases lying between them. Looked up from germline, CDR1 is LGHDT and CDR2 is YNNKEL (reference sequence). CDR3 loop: CASSQGVGEEETQYF. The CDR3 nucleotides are TGTGCCAGCAGCCAAGGGGTAGGGGAGGAAGAGACCCAGTACTTC.

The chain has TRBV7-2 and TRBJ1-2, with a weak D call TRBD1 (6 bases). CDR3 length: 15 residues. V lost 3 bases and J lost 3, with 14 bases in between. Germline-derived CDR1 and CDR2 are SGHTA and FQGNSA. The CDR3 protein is CASSFTGSLHYGYTF. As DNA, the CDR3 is TGTGCCAGCAGCTTTACAGGGAGTCTACACTATGGCTACACCTTC.